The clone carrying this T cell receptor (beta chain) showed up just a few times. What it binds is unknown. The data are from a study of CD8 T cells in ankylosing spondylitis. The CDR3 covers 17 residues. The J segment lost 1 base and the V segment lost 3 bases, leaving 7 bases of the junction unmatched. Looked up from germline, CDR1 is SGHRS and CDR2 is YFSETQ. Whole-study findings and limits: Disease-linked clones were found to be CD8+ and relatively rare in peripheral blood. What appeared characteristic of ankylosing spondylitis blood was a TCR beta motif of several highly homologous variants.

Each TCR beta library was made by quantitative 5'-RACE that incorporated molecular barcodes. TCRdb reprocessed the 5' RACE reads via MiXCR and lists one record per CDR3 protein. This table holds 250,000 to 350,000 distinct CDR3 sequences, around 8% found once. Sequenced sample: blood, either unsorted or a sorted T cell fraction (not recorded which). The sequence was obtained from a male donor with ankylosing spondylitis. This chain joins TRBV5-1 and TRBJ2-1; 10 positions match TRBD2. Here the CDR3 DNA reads TGCGCCAGCAGCTCCGAACTAGCGGGACAGTCCTACAATGAGCAGTTCTTC. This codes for CASSSELAGQSYNEQFF. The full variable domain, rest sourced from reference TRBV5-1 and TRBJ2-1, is KAGVTQTPRYLIKTRGQQVTLSCSPISGHRSVSWYQQTPGQGLQFLFEYFSETQRNKGNFPGRFSGRQFSNSRSEMNVSTLELGDSALYLCASSSELAGQSYNEQFFGPGTRLTVL.